This T cell receptor beta chain was identified during a study of blood T cell repertoires in COVID-19. Study details: Sites in the United States, Italy and Spain provided acute and convalescent COVID-19 samples.

J gave up 1 base and V 4 bases, and 5 bases lay outside the gene matches. Germline assignment: CDR1 MGHRA and CDR2 YSYEKL. The CDR3 extends over 15 amino acids. Among Cohort 3 donors, those recovered had two negative PCRs, clearance, or symptom resolution. In the original workflow: Researchers report that nucleated cell counts were estimated from reference gene primer amplification. TCRdb keeps only in-frame clones here, not all; method: immunoSEQ multiplex PCR. D and trimming come from the DNA, and the V and J calls and clone size come from that table. This table has roughly 250,000 clones, 75% to 90% appearing once.

This receptor was obtained from a woman in her late teens or twenties who had recovered from COVID-19. V is TRBV4-1 and J is TRBJ1-1; 8 positions match TRBD1. The specimen was PBMCs or T cells enriched from blood (not recorded which). Written as DNA, the CDR3 is TGCGCCAGCAGCCTCGCAGGGGGCGAGAACACTGAAGCTTTCTTT. Residues: CASSLAGGENTEAFF.